The 4 T cell receptor beta chains reported below all come from one sample, sequenced in a study of shared clonotypes between healthy human individuals. Produced via immunoSEQ multiplex PCR; TCRdb's table is partial and in-frame only. The profile shows 2 million to 2.5 million clones, 85% to 95% of them singletons. The naive CD8 subset, CD45RO-negative cells positively selected for CCR7, excluded terminally differentiated effector memory CD45RA+ cells. Specimen: naive CD8+ T cells from PBMCs. These receptors all come from a man younger than 35 in good health. Some clones in this sample may be carry-over from other donors' samples.

J is TRBJ1-2 and V is TRBV4-2, with unresolved D. V lost 1 base and J 6 bases, leaving 15 bases between the germline ends. From germline, CDR1 is LGHNA and CDR2 YNFKEQ. CDR3 length: 15 amino acids. This chain's CDR3 is CASSQVNFGEDGYTF. CDR3 DNA: TGTGCCAGCAGCCAAGTAAATTTCGGGGAGGATGGCTACACCTTC.

V usage is TRBV7-2 and J usage is TRBJ2-2, with 9 bases fitting TRBD2. CDR1 and CDR2 from the germline V gene are SGHTA and FQGNSA. Trimming cost V 1 base and J 2 bases; bases outside gene matches: 5. This CDR3 comprises 17 residues. CDR3 in DNA: TGTGCCAGCAGCTTAGTGCGGGAGGGCCTTAACACCGGGGAGCTGTTTTTT. Residues: CASSLVREGLNTGELFF.

The J gene is TRBJ2-2, the V gene TRBV7-8; unclear D gene. V shed 7 bases and J shed 5 bases, with 29 bases lying between them. The CDR3 loop spans 19 amino acids. Germline values: CDR1 SGHVS, CDR2 FQNEAQ. The DNA of the CDR3 is TGTGCCAGCATCCCTGGGGTGTTAGGAGTTAAATCCCGTACCGGGGAGCTGTTTTTT. This translates into CASIPGVLGVKSRTGELFF.

The rearrangement joins TRBV7-9 to TRBJ2-7; D may correspond to TRBD1 or TRBD2 (7 bases each). Germline V CDR1 and CDR2: SEHNR, FQNEAQ (reference sequence). V was trimmed by 1 base and J by 2 bases, leaving 18 bases between them. This CDR3 region has 17 residues. The CDR3 nucleotides are TGTGCCAGCAGCTTAGGGAGGGGGGGGACAGCCACCTACGAGCAGTACTTC. Translation gives CASSLGRGGTATYEQYF.